The rows below give T cell receptor beta chains drawn from one sample of a study of blood T cell repertoires in COVID-19. The data were produced by immunoSEQ multiplex PCR, yet TCRdb's version contains in-frame clones alone and is incomplete. The table includes hundreds of thousands of clones, 80% to 90% detected once. Sequenced sample: PBMCs or T cells enriched from blood (not recorded which). These receptors were obtained from a man aged 25-45 years who had recovered from COVID-19. Each CDR3 is given with its conserved first and last residue.

>TRBJ2-7|TRBV6-6
CASSSVAPSYEQYF
>TRBJ1-5|TRBV28
CASSPPDRANQPQHF
>TRBJ2-1|TRBV19
CASSAGLAYEQFF
>TRBJ2-7|TRBV28
CASSFLTNTYEQYF
>TRBJ2-7|TRBV18
CASSRSSGRYEQYF
>TRBJ1-5|TRBV7-2
CASSLQFGPDTNQPQHF
>TRBJ2-1|TRBV23-1
CASRHASGSLNEQFF
>TRBJ1-2|TRBV7-2
CASSLAGGKSYGYTF
>TRBJ2-5|TRBV2
CASSELELAGETQYF
>TRBJ2-3|TRBV29-1
CSVEDPAGGDTQYF
>TRBJ2-2|TRBV19
CASSFITGELFF
>TRBJ1-1|TRBV19
CASNRGATEAFF
>TRBJ2-7|TRBV27
CASSGREYEQYF
>TRBJ1-3|TRBV18
CASSPLPVGGETGNTIYF
>TRBJ1-6|TRBV19
CASSRQGDSPLHF
>TRBJ1-1|TRBV5-6
CASSYGTGDTEAFF
>TRBJ2-5|TRBV28
CASSSGQGETQYF
>TRBJ2-1|TRBV7-2
CASSLSGGGFNEQFF
>TRBJ2-1|TRBV27
CASSLFASGELEQFF
>TRBJ2-3|TRBV7-8
CASSRGTSFSTDTQYF
>TRBJ2-3|TRBV27
CASRLGDTQYF
>TRBJ1-1|TRBV27
CASSPTDRANTEAFF
>TRBJ2-7|TRBV6-5
CASSGQGIASYEQYF
>TRBJ2-5|TRBV27
CASSFAGQYQETQYF
>TRBJ2-5|TRBV12-3/TRBV12-4
CASSTTETQYF
>TRBJ1-5|TRBV4-1
CASSQEHGQGLQPQHF
>TRBJ2-7|TRBV6-5
CASSNSGRAYEQYF
>TRBJ2-7|TRBV2
CASSAGTGAYEQYF
>TRBJ1-6|TRBV3-1/TRBV3-2
CASSQDPGYSPLHF
>TRBJ2-7|TRBV30
CAWSVDRARGEQYF
>TRBJ2-1|TRBV3-1/TRBV3-2
CASSQVGGQGNNEQFF
>TRBJ2-3|TRBV30
CAWRQGFGPDTQYF
>TRBJ1-2|TRBV18
CASSSGLQEGYTF
>TRBJ2-7|TRBV4-1
CASSQVSNSYEQYF
>TRBJ2-2|TRBV12-5
CASGLPDTTGELFF
>TRBJ2-2|TRBV18
CASSLQDTNTGELFF
>TRBJ2-7|TRBV5-4
CASSWGQGYEQYF
>TRBJ2-1|TRBV5-4
CASSSKREGLYNEQFF
>TRBJ2-7|TRBV28
CASSLLTGIYEQYF
>TRBJ1-3|TRBV27
CASGPSGNTIYF